This T cell receptor (beta chain) was identified during a study of shared clonotypes between healthy human individuals. Study at large: Ranging from 18 to 49 in age, donors were a couple of women and a few men. General study points: Clonotypes not shared had lower generation probabilities than those common to all four donors. What limited the represented genetic and exposure-history diversity was the small number of donors.

The CDR3 totals 16 residues. V was trimmed by 4 bases and J by 1 base, leaving 14 bases between them. CDR1 is SGHRS and CDR2 is YFSETQ in the germline V gene. Sequenced by immunoSEQ multiplex PCR; TCRdb stores in-frame clones only, minus some. The sample has about 2.4 million clones, roughly 93% seen once. Details on this clone: Its target is not known.

This chain links TRBV5-1 with TRBJ2-2; D might be TRBD1 (6 bases). The sequence was collected from a man younger than 35 in good health. Some clones in this sample may be carry-over from other donors' samples. The sequenced material came from naive CD4+ T cells from PBMCs. Subset noted: CD45RA+ positively selected. The chain's CDR3 is CASSRYRAKNTGELFF. Here the CDR3 DNA reads TGCGCCAGCAGCCGATACAGGGCGAAGAACACCGGGGAGCTGTTTTTT. The variable domain in full, completed from reference TRBV5-1 and TRBJ2-2, reads KAGVTQTPRYLIKTRGQQVTLSCSPISGHRSVSWYQQTPGQGLQFLFEYFSETQRNKGNFPGRFSGRQFSNSRSEMNVSTLELGDSALYLCASSRYRAKNTGELFFGEGSRLTVL.